This record covers a single T cell receptor beta chain. Its antigen is currently unknown. TCRdb's copy holds only in-frame clones and misses some; the assay was immunoSEQ multiplex PCR. The data contain about 1 million clones, around four fifths of them seen just once; the ten biggest clones take up around 1.5%. The data stem from a study of shared clonotypes between healthy human individuals. Study-level findings and limits: A handful of donors showed sharing of 4.5% to 5% of naive CD4 clonotypes. Researchers found naive subsets generally carried larger estimated richness than memory subsets.

Recent vaccinations or acute infections were absent in the healthy HIV-negative adult donors. Subsets obtained from CD4+ cells comprised CD45RA+ naive and CD45RA-negative memory cells. Germline V gene data show CDR1 as MDHEN and CDR2 as SYDVKM. V was clipped by 6 bases and J by 5 bases, with 6 bases between them. This CDR3 comprises 11 residues. V usage is TRBV28 and J usage is TRBJ2-3, with D uncertain. Sequences were obtained from memory CD4+ T cells sorted from blood. Indicated subset: CD45RA-negative fraction. The clonotype comes from a man aged 18 to 30 in good health. Here the CDR3 reads CASRVQDTQYF. The CDR3 region has the DNA TGTGCCAGCAGGGTCCAAGATACGCAGTATTTT. The whole variable domain, remainder taken from reference TRBV28 and TRBJ2-3, is DVKVTQSSRYLVKRTGEKVFLECVQDMDHENMFWYRQDPGLGLRLIYFSYDVKMKEKGDIPEGYSVSREKKERFSLILESASTNQTSMYLCASRVQDTQYFGPGTRLTVL.